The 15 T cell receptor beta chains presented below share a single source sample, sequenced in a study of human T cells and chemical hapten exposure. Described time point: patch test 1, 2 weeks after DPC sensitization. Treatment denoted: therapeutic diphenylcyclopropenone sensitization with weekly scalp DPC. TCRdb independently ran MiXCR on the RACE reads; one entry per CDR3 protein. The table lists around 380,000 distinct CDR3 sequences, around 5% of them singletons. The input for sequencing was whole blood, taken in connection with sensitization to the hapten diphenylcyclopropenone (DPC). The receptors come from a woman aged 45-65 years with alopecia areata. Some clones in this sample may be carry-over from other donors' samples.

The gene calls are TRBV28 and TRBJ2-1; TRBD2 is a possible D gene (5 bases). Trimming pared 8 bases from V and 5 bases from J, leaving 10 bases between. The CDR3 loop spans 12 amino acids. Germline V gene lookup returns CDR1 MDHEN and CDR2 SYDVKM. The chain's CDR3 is CASSGGHNEQFF. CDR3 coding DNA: TGTGCCAGCTCCGGAGGACACAATGAGCAGTTCTTC.

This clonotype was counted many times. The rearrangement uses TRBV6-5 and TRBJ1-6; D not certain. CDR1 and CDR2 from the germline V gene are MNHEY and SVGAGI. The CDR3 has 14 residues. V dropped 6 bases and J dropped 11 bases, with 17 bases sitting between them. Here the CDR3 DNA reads TGTGCCAGCAGGGTCCGTCCGGGGTTGGCACCCCTCCACTTT. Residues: CASRVRPGLAPLHF.

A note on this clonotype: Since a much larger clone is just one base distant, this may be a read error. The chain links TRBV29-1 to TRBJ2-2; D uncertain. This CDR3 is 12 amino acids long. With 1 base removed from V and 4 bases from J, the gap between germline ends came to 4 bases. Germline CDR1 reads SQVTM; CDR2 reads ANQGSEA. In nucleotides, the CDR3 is TGCAGCGTTGAAGGGACCACCGGGGAGCTGTTTTTT. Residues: CSVEGTTGELFF.

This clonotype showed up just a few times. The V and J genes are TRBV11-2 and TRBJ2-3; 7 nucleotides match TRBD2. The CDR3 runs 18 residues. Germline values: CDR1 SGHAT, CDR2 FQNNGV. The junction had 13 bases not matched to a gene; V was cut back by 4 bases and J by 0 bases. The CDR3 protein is CASSSPTRTSRSTDTQYF. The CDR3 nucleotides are TGTGCCAGCAGCTCGCCCACAAGGACTAGTCGTAGCACAGATACGCAGTATTTT. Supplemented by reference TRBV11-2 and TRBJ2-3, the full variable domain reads EAGVAQSPRYKIIEKRQSVAFWCNPISGHATLYWYQQILGQGPKLLIQFQNNGVVDDSQLPKDRFSAERLKGVDSTLKIQPAKLEDSAVYLCASSSPTRTSRSTDTQYFGPGTRLTVL.

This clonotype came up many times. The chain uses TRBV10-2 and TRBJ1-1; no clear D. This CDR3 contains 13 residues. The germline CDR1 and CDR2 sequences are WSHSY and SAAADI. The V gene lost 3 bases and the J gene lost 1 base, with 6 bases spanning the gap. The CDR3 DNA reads TGCGCCAGCAGTGACAGGCCGAACACTGAAGCTTTCTTT. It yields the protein CASSDRPNTEAFF.

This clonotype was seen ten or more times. The CDR3 loop reads CASSSPWREYSYNEQFF. The CDR3 nucleotides read TGTGCCAGCAGTTCTCCGTGGCGGGAATACTCCTACAATGAGCAGTTCTTC. The chain is built from TRBV28 and TRBJ2-1, with D possibly matching TRBD2 (6 bases). V was trimmed by 4 bases and J by 0 bases, leaving 16 bases between them. The CDR3 has 17 residues. Per the germline V gene, CDR1 is MDHEN and CDR2 is SYDVKM.

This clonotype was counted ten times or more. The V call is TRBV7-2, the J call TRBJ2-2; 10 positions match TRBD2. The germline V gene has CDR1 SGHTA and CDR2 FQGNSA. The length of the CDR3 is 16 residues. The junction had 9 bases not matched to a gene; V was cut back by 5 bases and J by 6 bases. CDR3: CASSIPSGSVSGELFF. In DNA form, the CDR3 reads TGTGCCAGCAGCATCCCTAGCGGGAGCGTCTCCGGGGAGCTGTTTTTT.

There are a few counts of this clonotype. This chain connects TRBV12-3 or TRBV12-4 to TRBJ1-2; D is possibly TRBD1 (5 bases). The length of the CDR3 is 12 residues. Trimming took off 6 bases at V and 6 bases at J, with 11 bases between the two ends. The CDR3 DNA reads TGTGCCAGCAGCCGGGACGGAGATGGCTACACCTTC. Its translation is CASSRDGDGYTF.

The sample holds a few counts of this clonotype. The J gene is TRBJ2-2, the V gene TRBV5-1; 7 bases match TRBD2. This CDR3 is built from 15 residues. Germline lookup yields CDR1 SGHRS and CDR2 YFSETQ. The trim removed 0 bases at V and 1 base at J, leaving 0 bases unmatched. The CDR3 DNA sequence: TGCGCCAGCAGCTTGGTAGCGGGGAACACCGGGGAGCTGTTTTTT. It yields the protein CASSLVAGNTGELFF.

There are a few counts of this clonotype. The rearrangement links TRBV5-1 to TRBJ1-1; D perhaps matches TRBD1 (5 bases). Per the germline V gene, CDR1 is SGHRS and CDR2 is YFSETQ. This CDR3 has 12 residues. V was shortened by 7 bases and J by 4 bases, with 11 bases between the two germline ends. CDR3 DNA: TGCGCCAGCGGTTGGGGCGGCACTGAAGCTTTCTTT. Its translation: CASGWGGTEAFF.

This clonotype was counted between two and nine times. The CDR3 DNA sequence: TGTGCCAGCAGGGCGGACTTCGGGGCAGATACGCAGTATTTT. Its protein is CASRADFGADTQYF. This chain joins TRBV2 and TRBJ2-3, with D perhaps matching TRBD2 (5 bases). From germline, CDR1 is SNHLY and CDR2 FYNNEI. The CDR3 is 14 amino acids. V was pared by 6 bases and J by 4 bases, with 14 bases between.

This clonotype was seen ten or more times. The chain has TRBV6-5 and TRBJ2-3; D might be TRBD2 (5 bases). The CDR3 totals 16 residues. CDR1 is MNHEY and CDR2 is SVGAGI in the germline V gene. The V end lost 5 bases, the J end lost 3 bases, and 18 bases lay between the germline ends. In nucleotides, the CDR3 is TGTGCCAGCAGTCCAACGGGGAGAGGGAAAACAGATACGCAGTATTTT. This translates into CASSPTGRGKTDTQYF.

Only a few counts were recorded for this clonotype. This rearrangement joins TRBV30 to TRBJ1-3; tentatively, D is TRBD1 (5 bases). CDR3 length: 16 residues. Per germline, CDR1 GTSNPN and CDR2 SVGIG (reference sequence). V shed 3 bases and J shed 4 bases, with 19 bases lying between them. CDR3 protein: CAWSDLTEPQGNTIYF. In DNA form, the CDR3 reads TGTGCCTGGAGCGATCTGACAGAACCTCAGGGAAACACCATATATTTT.

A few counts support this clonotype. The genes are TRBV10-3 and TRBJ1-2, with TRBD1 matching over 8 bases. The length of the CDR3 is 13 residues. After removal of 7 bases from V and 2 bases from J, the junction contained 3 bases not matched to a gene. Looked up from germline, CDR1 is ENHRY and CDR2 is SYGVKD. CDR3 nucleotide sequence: TGTGCCATCAATCCAGGGGGCAACTATGGCTACACCTTC. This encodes CAINPGGNYGYTF.

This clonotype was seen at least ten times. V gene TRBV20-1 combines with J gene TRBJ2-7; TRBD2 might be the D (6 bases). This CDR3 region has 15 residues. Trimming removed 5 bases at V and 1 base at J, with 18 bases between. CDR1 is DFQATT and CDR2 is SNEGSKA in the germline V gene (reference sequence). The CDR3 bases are TGCAGTGCTCCTATGGTTGGGAGGAGGTCCTACGAGCAGTACTTC. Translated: CSAPMVGRRSYEQYF.